A selection of T cell receptor beta chains follows, all from one sample in a study of control samples from healthy donors and cancer patients. Generated by immunoSEQ multiplex PCR, the TCRdb table keeps only in-frame clones and is missing some. This table holds around 68,000 clones, more than 80% found once. The sample was blood. The receptors here all came from a man in his sixties in good health. The CDR3 runs from the conserved cysteine through the conserved F or W. A D gene is named only where the DNA matches it firmly. A row's size may be missing; if present it is once, few, many or a size class.

abundance: .; j_gene: TRBJ2-3; v_gene: TRBV5-5; d_gene: TRBD1; CDR3nt: TGTGCCAGCAGCTTGGTTTCAGGGGGTTGGACAGATACGCAGTATTTT; CDR3aa: CASSLVSGGWTDTQYF
abundance: .; j_gene: TRBJ1-5; v_gene: TRBV29-1; d_gene: .; CDR3nt: TGCAGCGTTGCACAGGGAGTACGACAGCCCCAGCATTTT; CDR3aa: CSVAQGVRQPQHF
abundance: few; j_gene: TRBJ1-1; v_gene: TRBV27; d_gene: TRBD1; CDR3nt: TGTGCCAGCAGTCAGGACAGGGTCAACACTGAAGCTTTCTTT; CDR3aa: CASSQDRVNTEAFF
abundance: .; j_gene: TRBJ1-5; v_gene: TRBV10-3; d_gene: TRBD1; CDR3nt: TGTGCCATCAGTTATACAGGGGACGGCCAGCCCCAGCATTTT; CDR3aa: CAISYTGDGQPQHF
abundance: .; j_gene: TRBJ2-7; v_gene: TRBV29-1; d_gene: TRBD1; CDR3nt: TGCAGCGTTAGCCCGGGACAGGGTGGTCCCGAGCAGTACTTC; CDR3aa: CSVSPGQGGPEQYF
abundance: .; j_gene: TRBJ2-7; v_gene: TRBV15; d_gene: .; CDR3nt: TGTGCCACCAGCAGAGATCGGGGCAGGAGCTTTCTCTACGAGCAGTACTTC; CDR3aa: CATSRDRGRSFLYEQYF
abundance: .; j_gene: TRBJ2-3; v_gene: TRBV19; d_gene: .; CDR3nt: TGTGCCAGTAGGGTCGGGAGCAACACAGATACGCAGTATTTT; CDR3aa: CASRVGSNTDTQYF
abundance: .; j_gene: TRBJ1-6; v_gene: TRBV5-1; d_gene: TRBD1; CDR3nt: TGCGCCAGCATGTTGGGACAGACGAATTCACCCCTCCACTTT; CDR3aa: CASMLGQTNSPLHF
abundance: .; j_gene: TRBJ2-2; v_gene: TRBV9; d_gene: .; CDR3nt: TGTGCCAGCAGCGTTACAGGGATAGGGGAGCTGTTTTTT; CDR3aa: CASSVTGIGELFF
abundance: .; j_gene: TRBJ2-2; v_gene: TRBV18; d_gene: TRBD1; CDR3nt: TGTGCCAGCTCACAGGACAGGGTGAGGGAAACTTCGAACACCGGGGAGCTGTTTTTT; CDR3aa: CASSQDRVRETSNTGELFF
abundance: once; j_gene: TRBJ1-4; v_gene: TRBV19; d_gene: .; CDR3nt: TGTGCCAGTAGGGACAGCCCGAATGAAAAACTGTTTTTT; CDR3aa: CASRDSPNEKLFF
abundance: few; j_gene: TRBJ1-5; v_gene: TRBV3-1/TRBV3-2; d_gene: .; CDR3nt: TGTGCCAGCAGCCAAGATTGGGCTCAGCCCCAGCATTTT; CDR3aa: CASSQDWAQPQHF
abundance: .; j_gene: TRBJ1-3; v_gene: TRBV5-6; d_gene: .; CDR3nt: TGTGCCAGCAGCTTGGTCGAGGGGAGCTCTGGAAACACCATATATTTT; CDR3aa: CASSLVEGSSGNTIYF
abundance: once; j_gene: TRBJ2-2; v_gene: TRBV30; d_gene: TRBD2; CDR3nt: TGTGCCTGGATGCTAGCGACTAGCGGGAGCGAGCTGTTTTTT; CDR3aa: CAWMLATSGSELFF
abundance: .; j_gene: TRBJ2-3; v_gene: TRBV4-2; d_gene: TRBD2; CDR3nt: TGTGCCAGCAGCCATCCAGCGGGAGGGACGGATACGCAGTATTTT; CDR3aa: CASSHPAGGTDTQYF
abundance: .; j_gene: TRBJ2-2; v_gene: TRBV12-3/TRBV12-4; d_gene: .; CDR3nt: TGTGCCAGCAGTTGGGGGTGGGGCGGGGAGCTGTTTTTT; CDR3aa: CASSWGWGGELFF
abundance: few; j_gene: TRBJ2-7; v_gene: TRBV12-3/TRBV12-4; d_gene: .; CDR3nt: TGTGCCAGCAGTTTGGGGACTGAGCAGTACTTC; CDR3aa: CASSLGTEQYF
abundance: .; j_gene: TRBJ1-1; v_gene: TRBV25-1; d_gene: .; CDR3nt: TGTGCCAGCAGTCGAGTGGATGGCACTGAAGCTTTCTTT; CDR3aa: CASSRVDGTEAFF
abundance: .; j_gene: TRBJ2-2; v_gene: TRBV28; d_gene: .; CDR3nt: TGTGCCAGCAGTTTCCCAGGGCCCGGGGAGCTGTTTTTT; CDR3aa: CASSFPGPGELFF
abundance: .; j_gene: TRBJ2-7; v_gene: TRBV29-1; d_gene: .; CDR3nt: TGCAGCGTTGCACAGGGACTATACGAGCAGTACTTC; CDR3aa: CSVAQGLYEQYF
abundance: .; j_gene: TRBJ2-6; v_gene: TRBV2; d_gene: .; CDR3nt: TGTGCCAGTGTGCTGGACAGCCAGGTTAGGGCCAACGTCCTGACTTTC; CDR3aa: CASVLDSQVRANVLTF
abundance: .; j_gene: TRBJ2-1; v_gene: TRBV6-2/TRBV6-3; d_gene: TRBD2; CDR3nt: TGTGCCAGCAGTGGCGGGAGCTCCTACAATGAGCAGTTCTTC; CDR3aa: CASSGGSSYNEQFF
abundance: .; j_gene: TRBJ1-5; v_gene: TRBV6-2/TRBV6-3; d_gene: TRBD1; CDR3nt: TGTGCCAGCAGCGGACAGGCGGAGAATCAGCCCCAGCATTTT; CDR3aa: CASSGQAENQPQHF
abundance: .; j_gene: TRBJ1-5; v_gene: TRBV27; d_gene: .; CDR3nt: TGTGCCAGCAGTTTGGGGAGGTCAGGGCTTCAGCCCCAGCATTTT; CDR3aa: CASSLGRSGLQPQHF
abundance: .; j_gene: TRBJ1-5; v_gene: TRBV27; d_gene: .; CDR3nt: TGTGCCAGCAGTCTCTCCCCTCGACAGGTCCTAGGGCCCCAGCATTTT; CDR3aa: CASSLSPRQVLGPQHF
abundance: .; j_gene: TRBJ2-7; v_gene: TRBV7-2; d_gene: TRBD2; CDR3nt: TGTGCCAGCAGCTCCATACTAGCGACCTACGAGCAGTACTTC; CDR3aa: CASSSILATYEQYF
abundance: .; j_gene: TRBJ1-1; v_gene: TRBV6-5; d_gene: .; CDR3nt: TGTGCCAGCAGTATACGGACCCTCGGGGTTGAAGCTTTCTTT; CDR3aa: CASSIRTLGVEAFF
abundance: .; j_gene: TRBJ1-5; v_gene: TRBV24-1; d_gene: TRBD1; CDR3nt: TGTGCCACCAGTGATCCCCGGACAGGGGGCCATCAGCCCCAGCATTTT; CDR3aa: CATSDPRTGGHQPQHF
abundance: .; j_gene: TRBJ2-2; v_gene: TRBV21-1; d_gene: .; CDR3nt: TGTGCCAGCAGCAAAGAGAGGGGCAAGACCGGGGAGCTGTTTTTT; CDR3aa: CASSKERGKTGELFF
abundance: .; j_gene: TRBJ2-7; v_gene: TRBV27; d_gene: .; CDR3nt: TGTGCCAGCACCTCGAGGGCCGGGTACGAGCAGTACTTC; CDR3aa: CASTSRAGYEQYF
abundance: few; j_gene: TRBJ2-3; v_gene: TRBV7-2; d_gene: TRBD2; CDR3nt: TGTGCCAGCACCTCTAAGAGCGGGAGGGCCCTTGCAGATACGCAGTATTTT; CDR3aa: CASTSKSGRALADTQYF
abundance: .; j_gene: TRBJ2-7; v_gene: TRBV2; d_gene: TRBD2; CDR3nt: TGTGCCAGCAGTGTAGTAGCGGGAGGGGGCTACGAGCAGTACTTC; CDR3aa: CASSVVAGGGYEQYF
abundance: .; j_gene: TRBJ2-5; v_gene: TRBV7-8; d_gene: .; CDR3nt: TGTGCCAGCAGTAATCGGGGGGCGACTCAAGAGACCCAGTACTTC; CDR3aa: CASSNRGATQETQYF
abundance: .; j_gene: TRBJ2-4; v_gene: TRBV7-2; d_gene: TRBD2; CDR3nt: TGTGCCAGCAGCCTTAGCGGGACAGCCAAAAACATTCAGTACTTC; CDR3aa: CASSLSGTAKNIQYF
abundance: .; j_gene: TRBJ1-2; v_gene: TRBV7-8; d_gene: .; CDR3nt: TGTGCCAGCAGCTTAGCGGAGGGGACGGGCTACACCTTC; CDR3aa: CASSLAEGTGYTF
abundance: few; j_gene: TRBJ2-1; v_gene: TRBV27; d_gene: .; CDR3nt: TGTGCCAGCAGTTTCGGGCCCTATAATTTGGGGCAGTTCTTC; CDR3aa: CASSFGPYNLGQFF
abundance: .; j_gene: TRBJ1-3; v_gene: TRBV7-9; d_gene: .; CDR3nt: TGTGCCAGCAGCTTAACGCCTGGAAACACCATATATTTT; CDR3aa: CASSLTPGNTIYF
abundance: .; j_gene: TRBJ1-2; v_gene: TRBV14; d_gene: TRBD1; CDR3nt: TGTGCCAGCAGCCGGACAGGGACCCACTATGGCTACACCTTC; CDR3aa: CASSRTGTHYGYTF
abundance: .; j_gene: TRBJ2-1; v_gene: TRBV7-6; d_gene: TRBD2; CDR3nt: TGTGCCAGCAGCCCCGACAGCGGGAGGGACTCCTACAATGAGCAGTTCTTC; CDR3aa: CASSPDSGRDSYNEQFF
abundance: once; j_gene: TRBJ1-5; v_gene: TRBV7-9; d_gene: .; CDR3nt: TGTGCCAGCAGCTTCGGATACGGGGTCAATCAGCCCCAGCATTTT; CDR3aa: CASSFGYGVNQPQHF
abundance: .; j_gene: TRBJ1-6; v_gene: TRBV5-1; d_gene: TRBD1; CDR3nt: TGCGCCAGCAGCTTGGTGGGACAGGGTAGCAATTCACCCCTCCACTTT; CDR3aa: CASSLVGQGSNSPLHF
abundance: .; j_gene: TRBJ1-2; v_gene: TRBV7-6; d_gene: TRBD1; CDR3nt: TGTGCCAGCAGCTTAGCCCGACAGGGCACTAACTATGGCTACACCTTC; CDR3aa: CASSLARQGTNYGYTF
abundance: .; j_gene: TRBJ2-1; v_gene: TRBV30; d_gene: .; CDR3nt: TGTGCCTGGGGAATGGGACTTGCCTACAATGAGCAGTTCTTC; CDR3aa: CAWGMGLAYNEQFF
abundance: .; j_gene: TRBJ1-6; v_gene: TRBV14; d_gene: .; CDR3nt: TGTGCCAGCAGCCAATCAACAAATTCACCCCTCCACTTT; CDR3aa: CASSQSTNSPLHF
abundance: .; j_gene: TRBJ2-3; v_gene: TRBV9; d_gene: TRBD2; CDR3nt: TGTGCCAGCAGCGGTAGCGGGAGGGCCGCAGATACGCAGTATTTT; CDR3aa: CASSGSGRAADTQYF